This T cell receptor (beta chain) was sequenced for a study of regulatory T cells in long-lasting Graves disease. Assembly of TCR beta libraries relied on iRepertoire HTBI primers together with Arm-PCR of CDR3 regions. TCRdb called the multiplex PCR reads again in MiXCR, with one record for every CDR3 protein. The profile shows about 460,000 distinct CDR3 sequences, 20% to 25% of them singletons. This clonotype was seen at least ten times. This CDR3 is built from 11 residues. V was pared by 1 base and J by 13 bases, with 10 bases between. The germline V gene encodes CDR1 SGHNT and CDR2 YENEEA. Time point in this sample: persistent/refractory GD, antithyroid drugs over 5 years with positive TRAb. The TCR library was prepared using RNA isolated from PBMCs.

The chain joins TRBV11-3 to TRBJ1-2; D remains unclear. The specimen comprised peripheral blood mononuclear cells (PBMCs), sampled when the disease was refractory, from a patient treated with antithyroid drugs. The TCR was taken from a female donor with Graves disease. The CDR3 sequence: CASSLARSFTF. The CDR3 DNA is TGTGCCAGCAGCTTAGCTCGGTCGTTCACCTTC.